At least ten counts were recorded for the clone carrying this T cell receptor beta chain. This sample was included in a study of T-cell reconstitution after alpha-beta-depleted transplantation in children. Researchers prepared the TCRbeta library using unique molecular identifiers, the study reports. Using its own MiXCR run on the PCR reads, TCRdb lists one record per CDR3 protein. The sample lists hundreds of thousands of distinct CDR3 sequences, 13% occurring once. The CDR3 has 15 residues. Germline V lookup: CDR1 LGHDT, CDR2 YNNKEL (reference sequence). V was cut by 0 bases and J by 6 bases, with 15 bases left in between.

The V gene is TRBV3-1, the J gene TRBJ2-7; TRBD2 is a possible D gene (5 bases). Sequencing was performed on PBMCs, mostly from graft donor cells, taken 360 days after TCRalphabeta/CD19-depleted stem cell transplant. The clonotype comes from a male patient under 18 who had a stem cell transplant for acute myeloid leukemia, so the T cells may come from the graft donor. In DNA, the CDR3 is TGTGCCAGCAGCCAAGATGCTACGGGAATGAGCGAGCAGTACTTC. It translates to CASSQDATGMSEQYF.